These 13 T cell receptor beta chains share one sample of origin, sequenced in a study of cytomegalovirus exposure and HLA in healthy donors. 60 Vbeta and 13 Jbeta primers were used in PCR. Sequencing used immunoSEQ multiplex PCR; TCRdb keeps in-frame clones, though not all of them. Among around 120,000 clones, roughly 78% were seen once, and the ten largest hold over 5.5%. Sequenced: PBMCs. Receptor source: a woman in her thirties or forties in good health and CMV-seronegative.

The chain recombines TRBV10-2 with TRBJ2-1; TRBD2 is a possible D gene (6 bases). Trimming removed 10 bases at V and 0 bases at J, with 13 bases between. The CDR3 has 14 residues. Looked up from germline, CDR1 is WSHSY and CDR2 is SAAADI. For the CDR3, the DNA is TGCGCCACCCGTAGGGAGGACTCCTACAATGAGCAGTTCTTC. Amino acid sequence: CATRREDSYNEQFF.

This chain links TRBV5-4 with TRBJ2-7; 7 bases are a match to TRBD1. This CDR3 is built from 13 residues. Germline V lookup: CDR1 SGHNT, CDR2 YYREEE (reference sequence). Trimming removed 3 bases from V and 5 bases from J; junction bases left unmatched: 5. Here the CDR3 reads CASSYGTAHEQYF. The CDR3 bases are TGTGCCAGCAGCTACGGGACAGCCCACGAGCAGTACTTC.

This chain connects TRBV6-5 to TRBJ1-5, with a possible D match to TRBD1 (5 bases). The CDR3 has 15 residues. V dropped 9 bases and J dropped 3 bases, with 18 bases sitting between them. CDR1 MNHEY and CDR2 SVGAGI come from the germline V gene. CDR3 amino acids: CARSPPRGDNQPQHF. CDR3 sequence (DNA): TGTGCCAGAAGTCCTCCACGGGGGGACAATCAGCCCCAGCATTTT.

The rearrangement links TRBV11-2 to TRBJ2-5, with 16 bases identical to TRBD2. Germline V gene sequence: CDR1 SGHAT, CDR2 FQNNGV. V was clipped by 5 bases and J by 5 bases; unmatched bases: 8. The CDR3 has 17 residues. The CDR3 loop is CASSPGLAGGPYETQYF. In nucleotides, the CDR3 is TGTGCCAGCAGCCCGGGACTAGCGGGAGGGCCCTATGAGACCCAGTACTTC. Complete variable domain (other parts from reference TRBV11-2 and TRBJ2-5): EAGVAQSPRYKIIEKRQSVAFWCNPISGHATLYWYQQILGQGPKLLIQFQNNGVVDDSQLPKDRFSAERLKGVDSTLKIQPAKLEDSAVYLCASSPGLAGGPYETQYFGPGTRLLVL.

The CDR3 sequence: CASLGQNHPTQYF. The CDR3 DNA reads as TGTGCCAGTCTCGGACAGAACCATCCGACCCAGTACTTC. The chain combines TRBV19 with TRBJ2-5, with a possible D match to TRBD1 (6 bases). V lost 8 bases and J lost 7, with 17 bases in between. The CDR3 loop spans 13 amino acids. CDR1 and CDR2 (germline): LNHDA, SQIVND (reference sequence).

The chain couples TRBV7-9 to TRBJ2-7; TRBD2 aligns across 11 bases. V lost 8 bases and J lost 4; bases outside the gene matches: 4. This CDR3 has 13 amino acids. The V gene's germline CDR1 is SEHNR and CDR2 FQNEAQ (reference sequence). The CDR3 nucleotides read TGTGCCAGCGGGGGACTAGCGGCTTACGAGCAGTACTTC. Its translation: CASGGLAAYEQYF.

The chain joins TRBV28 to TRBJ1-3; D remains ambiguous. This CDR3 has 15 amino acids. V was pared by 8 bases and J by 0 bases, with 14 bases between. In germline, CDR1 is MDHEN, CDR2 SYDVKM. The chain's CDR3 is CASSTGTSSGNTIYF. The CDR3 DNA follows: TGTGCCAGCTCGACCGGCACTAGCTCTGGAAACACCATATATTTT. The whole variable domain, remainder taken from reference TRBV28 and TRBJ1-3, is DVKVTQSSRYLVKRTGEKVFLECVQDMDHENMFWYRQDPGLGLRLIYFSYDVKMKEKGDIPEGYSVSREKKERFSLILESASTNQTSMYLCASSTGTSSGNTIYFGEGSWLTVV.

The V call is TRBV7-2, the J call TRBJ2-1; 9 positions agree with TRBD2. CDR3 length: 16 amino acids. V trimming: 2 bases; J trimming: 8 bases; junction bases outside the gene matches: 10. From germline, CDR1 is SGHTA and CDR2 FQGNSA. As DNA, the CDR3 is TGTGCCAGCAGCTTAACAGCGGGAGGTTCTTTAGATGAGCAGTTCTTC. This codes for CASSLTAGGSLDEQFF. The whole variable domain, filled in from reference TRBV7-2 and TRBJ2-1, reads GAGVSQSPSNKVTEKGKDVELRCDPISGHTALYWYRQSLGQGLEFLIYFQGNSAPDKSGLPSDRFSAERTGGSVSTLTIQRTQQEDSAVYLCASSLTAGGSLDEQFFGPGTRLTVL.

This clone was found a few times. J is TRBJ2-7 and V is TRBV7-9; 9 bases fit TRBD2. Losses at the gene ends were 3 bases for V and 0 bases for J; bases not matched to a gene: 6. Per germline, CDR1 SEHNR and CDR2 FQNEAQ (reference sequence). This CDR3 has 16 amino acids. CDR3: CASSFSTSGYSYEQYF. The CDR3 DNA follows: TGTGCCAGCAGCTTTTCCACTAGCGGGTACTCCTACGAGCAGTACTTC.

A few counts support this clone. The chain combines TRBV4-1 with TRBJ2-7, with a tentative D call TRBD2 (6 bases). The V end lost 1 base, the J end lost 9 bases, and 16 bases lay between the germline ends. Looked up from germline, CDR1 is MGHRA and CDR2 is YSYEKL. The CDR3 is 14 residues long. The DNA for the CDR3 is TGCGCCAGCAGCCAAGTCGGGGGTCCCGGGTGGCAGTACTTC. This translates into CASSQVGGPGWQYF.

The genes are TRBV5-4 and TRBJ2-1; D unclear. Per germline, CDR1 SGHNT and CDR2 YYREEE (reference sequence). V lost 0 bases and J lost 4, with 5 bases in between. The CDR3 totals 13 residues. The CDR3 is CASSLDRYNEQFF. The DNA for the CDR3 is TGTGCCAGCAGCTTGGACAGATACAATGAGCAGTTCTTC.

This chain links TRBV7-9 with TRBJ1-3; 7 nucleotides match TRBD1. V lost 3 bases and J lost 0; bases outside the gene matches: 8. The CDR3 is made up of 17 amino acids. Germline CDR1 and CDR2: SEHNR and FQNEAQ (reference sequence). The CDR3 DNA sequence: TGTGCCAGCAGCTTTTTGAGGGGGCCCTCCTCTGGAAACACCATATATTTT. Translated, it gives CASSFLRGPSSGNTIYF. Drawing the rest from reference TRBV7-9 and TRBJ1-3, the complete variable domain is DTGVSQNPRHKITKRGQNVTFRCDPISEHNRLYWYRQTLGQGPEFLTYFQNEAQLEKSRLLSDRFSAERPKGSFSTLEIQRTEQGDSAMYLCASSFLRGPSSGNTIYFGEGSWLTVV.

This clone has just one count. The chain recombines TRBV28 with TRBJ1-2; D gene unclear. V lost 3 bases and J lost 4, with 6 bases in between. This CDR3 spans 12 amino acids. Germline CDR1 and CDR2: MDHEN and SYDVKM. CDR3 protein: CASSFGSYGYTF. The CDR3 bases are TGTGCCAGCAGTTTTGGCAGCTATGGCTACACCTTC.